Each of the 5 T cell receptor beta chains below was sequenced from the same sample in a study of shared clonotypes between healthy human individuals. Generated by immunoSEQ multiplex PCR, the TCRdb table keeps only in-frame clones and is missing some. The sample lists around 510,000 clones, about 96% occurring once. Sequenced sample: naive CD4+ T cells sorted from blood. The subset was: CD45RA+ positively selected. The receptors come from a woman in her twenties or thirties in good health.

The chain uses TRBV4-1 and TRBJ1-3, with unresolved D. The germline CDR1 and CDR2 sequences are MGHRA and YSYEKL. V was pared by 1 base and J by 0 bases, with 10 bases between. CDR3 length equals 16 residues. The CDR3 here is CASSQADGPSGNTIYF. In nucleotides, the CDR3 is TGCGCCAGCAGCCAAGCGGACGGGCCCTCTGGAAACACCATATATTTT.

This chain connects TRBV5-1 to TRBJ1-2, with D possibly being TRBD1 (5 bases). V dropped 4 bases and J dropped 0 bases, with 13 bases sitting between them. Germline CDR1 and CDR2: SGHRS and YFSETQ. This CDR3 has 15 residues. The CDR3 region has the DNA TGCGCCAGCAGCACCCGGGACCGAACTAACTATGGCTACACCTTC. As protein: CASSTRDRTNYGYTF. The full variable domain, in which reference TRBV5-1 and TRBJ1-2 provide the parts outside the CDR3, is KAGVTQTPRYLIKTRGQQVTLSCSPISGHRSVSWYQQTPGQGLQFLFEYFSETQRNKGNFPGRFSGRQFSNSRSEMNVSTLELGDSALYLCASSTRDRTNYGYTFGSGTRLTVV.

The V call is TRBV28, the J call TRBJ2-7; D not resolved. The CDR3 sequence is 13 residues long. The germline V and J ends were trimmed by 3 bases and 11 bases, with 17 bases remaining between them. Looked up from germline, CDR1 is MDHEN and CDR2 is SYDVKM. CDR3 coding DNA: TGTGCCAGCAGTTTTAATAGGACCCCAAACAAGTACTTC. This codes for CASSFNRTPNKYF. The whole variable domain, remainder taken from reference TRBV28 and TRBJ2-7, is DVKVTQSSRYLVKRTGEKVFLECVQDMDHENMFWYRQDPGLGLRLIYFSYDVKMKEKGDIPEGYSVSREKKERFSLILESASTNQTSMYLCASSFNRTPNKYFGPGTRLTVT.

V gene TRBV6-1 combines with J gene TRBJ1-2; D is unresolved. Germline assignment: CDR1 MNHNS and CDR2 SASEGT. Trimming removed 6 bases at V and 4 bases at J, with 9 bases between. The CDR3 has 12 amino acids. The CDR3 here is CASSSEVYGYTF. CDR3 in DNA: TGTGCCAGCAGCTCTGAGGTCTATGGCTACACCTTC.

This rearrangement joins TRBV7-9 to TRBJ1-2; D gene unclear. The CDR3 is made up of 12 amino acids. CDR1 is SEHNR, CDR2 FQNEAQ, per germline (reference sequence). The V end was cut by 0 bases, the J end by 10 bases, with 9 bases between. The CDR3 DNA is TGTGCCAGCAGCTTAGCCGGACTCCCCTACACCTTC. As protein: CASSLAGLPYTF.